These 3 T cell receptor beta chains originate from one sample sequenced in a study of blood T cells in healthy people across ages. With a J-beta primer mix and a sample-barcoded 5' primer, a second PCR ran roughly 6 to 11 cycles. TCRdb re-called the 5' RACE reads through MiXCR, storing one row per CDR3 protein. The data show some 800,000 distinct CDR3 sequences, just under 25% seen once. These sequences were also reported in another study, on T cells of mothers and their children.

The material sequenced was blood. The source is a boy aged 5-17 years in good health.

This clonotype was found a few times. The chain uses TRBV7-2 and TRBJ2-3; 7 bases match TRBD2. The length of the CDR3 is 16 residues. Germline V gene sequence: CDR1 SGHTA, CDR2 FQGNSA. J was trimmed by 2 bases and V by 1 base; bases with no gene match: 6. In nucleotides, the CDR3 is TGTGCCAGCAGCTTAGTCGGAGCGGGGTACACAGATACGCAGTATTTT. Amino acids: CASSLVGAGYTDTQYF.

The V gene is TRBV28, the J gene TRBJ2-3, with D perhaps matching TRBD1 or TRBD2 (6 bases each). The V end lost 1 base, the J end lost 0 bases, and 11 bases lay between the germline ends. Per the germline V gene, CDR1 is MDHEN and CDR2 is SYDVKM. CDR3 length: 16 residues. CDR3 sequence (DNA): TGTGCCAGCAGTTTATCGGGGGCCCCTAGCACAGATACGCAGTATTTT. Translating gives CASSLSGAPSTDTQYF.

The DNA for the CDR3 is TGTGCCAGCATCACCCCCGGGAAACTCTACGAGCAGTACTTC. This gives the protein CASITPGKLYEQYF. This rearrangement joins TRBV6-2 or TRBV6-3 to TRBJ2-7; TRBD2 is a possible D gene (5 bases). CDR1 MNHEY and CDR2 SVGEGT come from the germline V gene. The CDR3 sequence is 14 residues long. Trimming shortened V by 7 bases and J by 3 bases, and 16 bases separated the two germline ends.